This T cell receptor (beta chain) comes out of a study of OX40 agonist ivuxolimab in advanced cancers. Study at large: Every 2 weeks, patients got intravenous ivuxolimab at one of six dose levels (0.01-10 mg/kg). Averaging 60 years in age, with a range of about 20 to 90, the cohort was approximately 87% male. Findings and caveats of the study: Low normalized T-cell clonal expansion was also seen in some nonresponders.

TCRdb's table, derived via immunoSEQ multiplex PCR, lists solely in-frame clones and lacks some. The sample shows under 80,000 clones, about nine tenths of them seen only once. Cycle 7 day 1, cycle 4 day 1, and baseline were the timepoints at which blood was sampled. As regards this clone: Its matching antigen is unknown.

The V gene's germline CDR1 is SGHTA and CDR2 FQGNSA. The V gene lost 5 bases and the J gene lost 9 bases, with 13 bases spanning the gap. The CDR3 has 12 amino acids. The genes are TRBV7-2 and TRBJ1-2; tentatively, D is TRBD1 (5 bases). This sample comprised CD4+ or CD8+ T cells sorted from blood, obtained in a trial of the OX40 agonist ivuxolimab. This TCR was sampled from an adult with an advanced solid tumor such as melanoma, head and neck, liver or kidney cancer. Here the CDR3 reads CASSGRARSYTF. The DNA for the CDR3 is TGTGCCAGCAGCGGCAGGGCTCGAAGCTACACCTTC.